One and the same sample provided the 25 T cell receptor beta chains below, sequenced in a study of early T cells in non-severe SARS-CoV-2 infection. One entry per CDR3 protein, called by TCRdb with MiXCR from the 5' RACE reads. This table has about 63,000 distinct CDR3 sequences, 13% appearing once. Sequenced input: whole blood. Receptors originate from an adult who was a healthcare worker with PCR-confirmed SARS-CoV-2 infection or an uninfected control (not recorded which).

This clonotype was recorded many times. The V and J genes are TRBV12-3 or TRBV12-4 and TRBJ2-7, with 8 bases that match TRBD1. The V gene end was trimmed by 0 bases and the J gene end by 3 bases; junction bases not matched to a gene: 4. CDR3 length equals 15 residues. The CDR3: CASSLAGQGGYEQYF. CDR3 coding DNA: TGTGCCAGCAGTTTAGCCGGACAGGGAGGCTACGAGCAGTACTTC.

This clonotype showed up many times. Written as DNA, the CDR3 is TGCAGCGTCGAGACAGGGGACGGGGCCAACGTCCTGACTTTC. Translation gives CSVETGDGANVLTF. The J gene is TRBJ2-6, the V gene TRBV29-1; the match to TRBD1 covers 8 bases. CDR1 is SQVTM, CDR2 ANQGSEA, per germline. This CDR3 has 14 amino acids. The trim removed 6 bases at V and 4 bases at J, leaving 5 bases unmatched.

This clonotype was counted at least ten times. The chain recombines TRBV2 with TRBJ2-1, with D possibly called TRBD1 or TRBD2 (5 bases each). The CDR3 is made up of 13 amino acids. The germline CDR1 and CDR2 sequences are SNHLY and FYNNEI. The germline V and J ends were trimmed by 5 bases and 4 bases, with 9 bases remaining between them. As DNA, the CDR3 is TGTGCCAGCAGTCCGGGACCGTACAATGAGCAGTTCTTC. It encodes CASSPGPYNEQFF.

This clonotype was seen many times. The chain is built from TRBV5-4 and TRBJ1-6, with D uncertain. Germline CDR1 is SGHNT and CDR2 is YYREEE (reference sequence). V dropped 0 bases and J dropped 3 bases, with 13 bases sitting between them. The CDR3 covers 17 residues. CDR3 nucleotides: TGTGCCAGCAGCTTGGCGTCGGGTTCTTTCTATAATTCACCCCTCCACTTT. Its protein is CASSLASGSFYNSPLHF.

As to this clonotype: With a much larger clone just one base away, this may be a read error. The chain employs TRBV6-1 and TRBJ2-7; the D gene is possibly TRBD1 (5 bases). The germline gives CDR1 MNHNS, CDR2 SASEGT. This CDR3 spans 14 amino acids. The CDR3 DNA reads as TGTGCCAGCAGTGAAAACAGGTACCTCTACGAACAGTACTTC. Its translation is CASSENRYLYEQYF.

This clonotype has more than one count but fewer than ten. The chain links TRBV7-2 to TRBJ2-3; D unresolved. This CDR3 comprises 14 residues. V was clipped by 5 bases and J by 2 bases, with 11 bases between them. Per the germline V gene, CDR1 is SGHTA and CDR2 is FQGNSA. The chain's CDR3 is CASSQNANTDTQYF. DNA for the CDR3: TGTGCCAGCAGCCAAAACGCTAACACAGATACGCAGTATTTT.

This clonotype has only a few counts. CDR3 region: CASSLGGSEQYF. CDR3 nucleotides: TGTGCCAGCAGCTTAGGGGGGTCCGAGCAGTACTTC. The rearrangement uses TRBV13 and TRBJ2-7, with D hard to call. Trimming shortened V by 0 bases and J by 6 bases, and 6 bases separated the two germline ends. CDR1 and CDR2 from the germline V gene are PRHDT and FYEKMQ (reference sequence). The CDR3 extends over 12 amino acids.

This clonotype was counted many times. The V gene is TRBV7-2, the J gene TRBJ2-2; TRBD1 is a possible D gene (5 bases). CDR1 and CDR2 (germline): SGHTA, FQGNSA. V lost 0 bases and J lost 5, with 10 bases in between. CDR3 size: 15 residues. The CDR3 reads CASSLADTTTGELFF. CDR3 nucleotide sequence: TGTGCCAGCAGCTTAGCGGACACAACAACCGGGGAGCTGTTTTTT. Filled out from reference TRBV7-2 and TRBJ2-2, the complete variable domain reads GAGVSQSPSNKVTEKGKDVELRCDPISGHTALYWYRQSLGQGLEFLIYFQGNSAPDKSGLPSDRFSAERTGGSVSTLTIQRTQQEDSAVYLCASSLADTTTGELFFGEGSRLTVL.

This clonotype was seen a few times. The J gene is TRBJ1-1, the V gene TRBV3-1, with no clear D. The V end was cut by 1 base, the J end by 1 base, with 16 bases between. The CDR3 covers 17 residues. Germline assignment: CDR1 LGHDT and CDR2 YNNKEL (reference sequence). CDR3 amino acids: CASSQVLPRIGNTEAFF. In DNA, the CDR3 is TGTGCCAGCAGCCAAGTTTTACCCCGTATAGGGAACACTGAAGCTTTCTTT.

This clonotype was seen more than once but under ten times. The chain carries TRBV15 and TRBJ1-1, with a weak D call TRBD1 (5 bases). This CDR3 region has 15 residues. Germline loops: CDR1 LNHNV, CDR2 YYDKDF (reference sequence). Trimming took 1 base from V and 5 from J, leaving 14 bases between them. In nucleotides, the CDR3 is TGTGCCACCAGCAGAGGCCTCACAGGAGGGACTGAAGCTTTCTTT. Amino acids: CATSRGLTGGTEAFF.

This clonotype appeared many times. This chain uses TRBV7-3 with TRBJ2-3; D is unresolved. The CDR3 extends over 13 amino acids. The ends were cut back, 1 base at V and 4 bases at J, with 6 bases in the middle. The germline CDR1 and CDR2 sequences are SGHTA and FQGTGA. The CDR3 DNA reads TGTGCCAGCAGCTTAATCAGCGCAGATACGCAGTATTTT. The encoded protein is CASSLISADTQYF.

This clonotype was picked up many times. The CDR3 loop reads CASSVGSSNQPQHF. The CDR3, as DNA: TGTGCCAGCAGCGTAGGGTCGAGCAATCAGCCCCAGCATTTT. The rearrangement links TRBV9 to TRBJ1-5, with D uncertain. The V end lost 0 bases, the J end lost 1 base, and 5 bases lay between the germline ends. Germline CDR1 is SGDLS and CDR2 is YYNGEE. This CDR3 contains 14 residues.

This clonotype showed up many times. This chain connects TRBV6-1 to TRBJ2-1; 11 bases agree with TRBD2. Germline V CDR1 and CDR2: MNHNS, SASEGT. The CDR3 sequence is 15 residues long. V dropped 6 bases and J dropped 1; count of bases not matched to a gene: 2. The CDR3 sequence is CASRGLADSYNEQFF. The DNA for the CDR3 is TGTGCCAGCAGGGGACTAGCGGATTCCTACAATGAGCAGTTCTTC.

This clonotype was detected only a few times. The V call is TRBV11-2, the J call TRBJ2-7; 8 nucleotides match TRBD1. Germline CDR1 reads SGHAT; CDR2 reads FQNNGV. The J segment lost 3 bases and the V segment lost 2 bases, leaving 6 bases of the junction unmatched. CDR3 size: 15 residues. CDR3 nucleotide sequence: TGTGCCAGCAGCTTAAAGGGACAGGAACTCTACGAGCAGTACTTC. Translating gives CASSLKGQELYEQYF.

This clonotype was seen many times. The chain couples TRBV6-5 to TRBJ2-3; 11 nucleotides match TRBD2. The V gene end was trimmed by 6 bases and the J gene end by 3 bases; junction bases not matched to a gene: 11. Germline values: CDR1 MNHEY, CDR2 SVGAGI. The CDR3 is 17 residues long. The CDR3 DNA is TGTGCCAGCAGCCGTCATAGCGGGGGGGCCAAAACAGATACGCAGTATTTT. Translation gives CASSRHSGGAKTDTQYF.

The J gene is TRBJ2-5, the V gene TRBV7-2; D gene ambiguous. There are 12 residues in the CDR3. V was cut by 3 bases and J by 10 bases, with 12 bases left in between. Per germline, CDR1 SGHTA and CDR2 FQGNSA. The CDR3 sequence: CASSFPKRIQYF. Here the CDR3 DNA reads TGTGCCAGCAGCTTTCCTAAGAGAATCCAGTACTTC. Drawing the rest from reference TRBV7-2 and TRBJ2-5, the complete variable domain is GAGVSQSPSNKVTEKGKDVELRCDPISGHTALYWYRQSLGQGLEFLIYFQGNSAPDKSGLPSDRFSAERTGGSVSTLTIQRTQQEDSAVYLCASSFPKRIQYFGPGTRLLVL.

This clonotype has at least ten counts. This rearrangement joins TRBV3-1 to TRBJ1-1; no definite D call. This CDR3 has 14 amino acids. The V end lost 3 bases, the J end lost 1 base, and 9 bases lay between the germline ends. The germline V gene encodes CDR1 LGHDT and CDR2 YNNKEL (reference sequence). Here the CDR3 reads CASSQEVENTEAFF. The DNA of the CDR3 is TGTGCCAGCAGCCAGGAGGTTGAGAACACTGAAGCTTTCTTT.

This clonotype was seen at least ten times. The V and J genes are TRBV20-1 and TRBJ1-1, with D perhaps matching TRBD1 (6 bases). The ends were cut back, 6 bases at V and 1 base at J, with 9 bases in the middle. This CDR3 contains 12 residues. Per germline, CDR1 DFQATT and CDR2 SNEGSKA (reference sequence). The CDR3 protein is CSAARGNTEAFF. As DNA, the CDR3 is TGCAGTGCCGCCAGGGGGAACACTGAAGCTTTCTTT.

The rearrangement uses TRBV3-1 and TRBJ1-1; a weak D match, TRBD1 (5 bases). CDR1 is LGHDT and CDR2 is YNNKEL in the germline V gene (reference sequence). The CDR3 covers 14 residues. V gave up 4 bases and J gave up 4 bases, with 13 bases separating them. The chain's CDR3 is CASSPPAGRTEAFF. As DNA, the CDR3 is TGTGCCAGCAGCCCGCCCGCGGGACGCACTGAAGCTTTCTTT.

The chain joins TRBV29-1 to TRBJ2-5, with a possible D match to TRBD2 (5 bases). Per the germline V gene, CDR1 is SQVTM and CDR2 is ANQGSEA. With 4 bases removed from V and 5 bases from J, the gap between germline ends came to 14 bases. The length of the CDR3 is 13 residues. Written as DNA, the CDR3 is TGCAGCGTTGGGCGGGCCAGAGGGGAGACCCAGTACTTC. Translation gives CSVGRARGETQYF.

The chain carries TRBV7-6 and TRBJ2-7, with D unclear. This CDR3 region has 14 residues. The germline V gene has CDR1 SGHVS and CDR2 FNYEAQ. Trimming removed 2 bases at V and 0 bases at J, with 8 bases between. The CDR3 here is CASSLRPSSYEQYF. The CDR3 DNA follows: TGTGCCAGCAGCTTAAGGCCTAGCTCCTACGAGCAGTACTTC.

A word on this clonotype: A read error may explain this, as a much larger clone is one base away. This chain joins TRBV6-5 and TRBJ2-7; D is possibly TRBD2 (6 bases). V lost 2 bases and J 1 base, leaving 9 bases between the germline ends. The CDR3 is 14 amino acids. Looked up from germline, CDR1 is MNHEY and CDR2 is SVGAGI. The CDR3 coding sequence is TGTGCCAGCAGTTACCGGGGGAAGTCCTACGAGCAGTACTTC. Translation gives CASSYRGKSYEQYF.

This clonotype was seen many times. The chain carries TRBV6-2 or TRBV6-3 and TRBJ1-6; no reliable D call. CDR1 MNHEY and CDR2 SVGEGT come from the germline V gene. Trimming cost V 8 bases and J 8 bases, with 4 bases left between them. The CDR3 sequence is 10 residues long. The CDR3 spells CASGDSPLHF. The CDR3 DNA sequence: TGTGCCAGCGGAGATTCACCCCTCCACTTT.

This clonotype was counted at least ten times. This chain joins TRBV11-2 and TRBJ2-7; D uncertain. Germline V CDR1 and CDR2: SGHAT, FQNNGV. The V and J ends lost 4 bases and 1 base respectively, with 5 bases between them. The CDR3 runs to 12 residues. Here the CDR3 DNA reads TGTGCCAGCAGCTCCCTTTCCTACGAGCAGTACTTC. Protein sequence: CASSSLSYEQYF. The full variable domain, in which reference TRBV11-2 and TRBJ2-7 provide the parts outside the CDR3, is EAGVAQSPRYKIIEKRQSVAFWCNPISGHATLYWYQQILGQGPKLLIQFQNNGVVDDSQLPKDRFSAERLKGVDSTLKIQPAKLEDSAVYLCASSSLSYEQYFGPGTRLTVT.

This clonotype was recorded many times. The gene calls are TRBV6-1 and TRBJ2-1; no firm D call. Germline V gives CDR1 MNHNS, CDR2 SASEGT. V lost 1 base to trimming and J lost 9 bases, with 13 bases between them. The CDR3 totals 14 residues. CDR3 loop: CASSEESLSGEQFF. The CDR3 coding sequence is TGTGCCAGCAGTGAAGAATCCCTTAGTGGTGAGCAGTTCTTC.